These 5 T cell receptor beta chains share one sample of origin, sequenced in a study of shared clonotypes between healthy human individuals. Assay used: immunoSEQ multiplex PCR; TCRdb lists only in-frame clones, some missing. The sample includes about 530,000 clones, 90% to 97% of them seen just once. Sample: naive CD4+ T cells sorted from blood. Described subset: CD45RA+ positively selected. The receptors were gathered from a woman aged 30 to 39 in good health.

This chain connects TRBV5-1 to TRBJ1-6, with 9 bases aligning to TRBD1. The length of the CDR3 is 17 residues. Unmatched junction bases numbered 1, after V lost 0 bases and J lost 0 bases. Germline V lookup: CDR1 SGHRS, CDR2 YFSETQ. Written as DNA, the CDR3 is TGCGCCAGCAGCTTGGGGGACAGGGCCTCCTATAATTCACCCCTCCACTTT. The encoded protein is CASSLGDRASYNSPLHF.

V gene TRBV28 combines with J gene TRBJ1-5; TRBD1 might be the D (6 bases). The V gene's germline CDR1 is MDHEN and CDR2 SYDVKM. The V gene lost 8 bases and the J gene lost 6 bases, with 14 bases spanning the gap. This CDR3 spans 13 amino acids. CDR3 nucleotides: TGTGCCAGCGAAGGGGGTAGAAGTCAGCCCCAGCATTTT. Amino acid sequence: CASEGGRSQPQHF.

This clone was seen a single time. The chain carries TRBV11-2 and TRBJ2-7; D is perhaps TRBD2 (6 bases). Germline V lookup: CDR1 SGHAT, CDR2 FQNNGV. Trimming took 8 bases from V and 3 from J, leaving 23 bases between them. The CDR3 totals 16 residues. CDR3 region: CASGKEGRGYRYEQYF. Here the CDR3 DNA reads TGTGCCAGCGGGAAGGAAGGCCGGGGGTACCGCTACGAGCAGTACTTC.

The chain employs TRBV6-4 and TRBJ2-5; possibly TRBD2 for D (5 bases). The germline gives CDR1 MRHNA, CDR2 SNTAGT. The CDR3 sequence is 13 residues long. The V gene lost 10 bases and the J gene lost 4 bases, with 16 bases spanning the gap. This CDR3 is CANPARARETQYF. DNA for the CDR3: TGTGCCAACCCGGCGAGGGCCAGAGAGACCCAGTACTTC.

This chain connects TRBV5-4 to TRBJ2-7, with TRBD2 matching 14 bases. Germline CDR1 SGHNT, CDR2 YYREEE (reference sequence). This CDR3 has 14 residues. V trimming: 4 bases; J trimming: 5 bases; junction bases outside the gene matches: 2. The CDR3 region is CASSQGLAGDEQYF. The CDR3 DNA follows: TGTGCCAGCAGCCAGGGACTAGCGGGAGACGAGCAGTACTTC.